The rows below give T cell receptor beta chains drawn from one sample of a study of T-cell memory formation after mild COVID-19. Each CDR3 protein is one row after TCRdb ran MiXCR on the 5' RACE reads. The table includes about 27,000 distinct CDR3 sequences, approximately 7% detected once. The specimen sequenced was PBMCs or a T cell subset sorted from them (not recorded which). The receptors here all came from an adult woman who had mild COVID-19 (a few samples of this study predate the infection). Cell type and time point are not known. CDR3s include the opening cysteine and the closing phenylalanine or tryptophan. The D gene is left open where the match is weak. The listing skips clone size in some rows; elsewhere it reads once, few, many or a size class.

CDR3 protein: CASSPRQGANYGYTF
CDR3 DNA: TGTGCCAGCAGTCCTCGACAGGGGGCCAACTATGGCTACACCTTC
clone size: many
D gene: TRBD1
J gene: TRBJ1-2
V gene: TRBV4-2

CDR3 protein: CAISDRGTGGRYGYTF
CDR3 DNA: TGTGCCATCAGTGATCGCGGGACAGGGGGAAGGTATGGCTACACCTTC
clone size: .
D gene: TRBD1
J gene: TRBJ1-2
V gene: TRBV10-3

CDR3 protein: CASTTATGSYEQYF
CDR3 DNA: TGTGCCAGCACTACCGCGACAGGATCCTACGAGCAGTACTTC
clone size: many
D gene: .
J gene: TRBJ2-7
V gene: TRBV7-2

CDR3 protein: CASSRLNTEAFF
CDR3 DNA: TGCGCCAGCAGTAGGTTGAACACTGAAGCTTTCTTT
clone size: many
D gene: .
J gene: TRBJ1-1
V gene: TRBV5-1

CDR3 protein: CSAPLTGRDRASYEQYF
CDR3 DNA: TGCAGTGCTCCCTTGACCGGCCGGGACAGGGCTTCCTACGAGCAGTACTTC
clone size: many
D gene: TRBD1
J gene: TRBJ2-7
V gene: TRBV20-1

CDR3 protein: CASSFLAAYQETQYF
CDR3 DNA: TGTGCCAGCAGCTTTCTAGCGGCATACCAAGAGACCCAGTACTTC
clone size: many
D gene: TRBD2
J gene: TRBJ2-5
V gene: TRBV7-9

CDR3 protein: CASSSGLSSTDTQYF
CDR3 DNA: TGTGCTAGCAGCTCGGGACTTTCGAGCACAGATACGCAGTATTTT
clone size: many
D gene: .
J gene: TRBJ2-3
V gene: TRBV7-7

CDR3 protein: CASGTGIRNTGELFF
CDR3 DNA: TGTGCCAGCGGGACCGGGATAAGGAACACCGGGGAGCTGTTTTTT
clone size: many
D gene: .
J gene: TRBJ2-2
V gene: TRBV7-6

CDR3 protein: CASSLDGGAWNEQFF
CDR3 DNA: TGTGCCAGCAGCTTAGACGGGGGCGCTTGGAATGAGCAGTTCTTC
clone size: many
D gene: .
J gene: TRBJ2-1
V gene: TRBV7-9

CDR3 protein: CATSRDGDYEQYF
CDR3 DNA: TGTGCCACCAGCAGGGACGGAGACTACGAGCAGTACTTC
clone size: many
D gene: .
J gene: TRBJ2-7
V gene: TRBV15

CDR3 protein: CASSLLDEQYF
CDR3 DNA: TGTGCCAGCAGTTTGTTGGACGAGCAGTACTTC
clone size: many
D gene: .
J gene: TRBJ2-7
V gene: TRBV12-3/TRBV12-4

CDR3 protein: CASTLGAADTQYF
CDR3 DNA: TGTGCCAGTACCCTCGGTGCGGCAGATACGCAGTATTTT
clone size: many
D gene: .
J gene: TRBJ2-3
V gene: TRBV19

CDR3 protein: CASSLDRQETQYF
CDR3 DNA: TGTGCCAGCAGCTTGGACAGGCAAGAGACCCAGTACTTC
clone size: many
D gene: .
J gene: TRBJ2-5
V gene: TRBV5-4

CDR3 protein: CATSDSIVTGTLQETQYF
CDR3 DNA: TGTGCCACCAGTGATTCGATCGTTACAGGGACACTCCAAGAGACCCAGTACTTC
clone size: many
D gene: .
J gene: TRBJ2-5
V gene: TRBV24-1

CDR3 protein: CSVLDGRFNEQFF
CDR3 DNA: TGCAGTGTTTTGGACGGGAGGTTCAATGAGCAGTTCTTC
clone size: many
D gene: TRBD2
J gene: TRBJ2-1
V gene: TRBV20-1